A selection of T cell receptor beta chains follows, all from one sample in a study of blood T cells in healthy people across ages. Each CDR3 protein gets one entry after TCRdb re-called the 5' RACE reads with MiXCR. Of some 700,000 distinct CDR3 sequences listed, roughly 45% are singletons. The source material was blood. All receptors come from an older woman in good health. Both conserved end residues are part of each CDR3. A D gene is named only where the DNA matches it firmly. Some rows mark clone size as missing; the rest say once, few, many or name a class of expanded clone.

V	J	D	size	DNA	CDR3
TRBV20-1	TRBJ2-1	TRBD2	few	TGCAGTGCAACCCCACTAGCGGGGGGGGGTAATGAGCAGTTCTTC	CSATPLAGGGNEQFF
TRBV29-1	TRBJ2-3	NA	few	TGCAGCGTTGATGGGCTGGGCCCTGTCTCGGGCACAGATACGCAGTATTTT	CSVDGLGPVSGTDTQYF
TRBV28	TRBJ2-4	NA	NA	TGTGCCAGCAGTTTTTCCGGGGAAGCAGCCAAAAACATTCAGTACTTC	CASSFSGEAAKNIQYF
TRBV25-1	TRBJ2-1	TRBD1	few	TGTGCCAGCACCGGGACAGGGTTAAGAGAGCAGTTCTTC	CASTGTGLREQFF
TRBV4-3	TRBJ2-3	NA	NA	TGCGCCAGCAGCCAAGCGGCAGGGCGGGAAGATACGCAGTATTTT	CASSQAAGREDTQYF
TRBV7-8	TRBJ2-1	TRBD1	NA	TGTGCCAGCAGCCCAACAAGGGGGCCTAGGAACAATGAGCAGTTCTTC	CASSPTRGPRNNEQFF
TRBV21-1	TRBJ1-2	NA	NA	TGTGCCAGCAGCAAAACCTCGGGACAGGGTGGAGTCTATGGCTACACCTTC	CASSKTSGQGGVYGYTF
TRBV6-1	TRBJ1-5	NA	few	TGTGCCAGCATTACCGGGACACCTAGCAATCAGCCCCAGCATTTT	CASITGTPSNQPQHF
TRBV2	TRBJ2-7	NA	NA	TGTGCCAGCAGTGTCAGGGACAACAACAATGAGCAGTACTTC	CASSVRDNNNEQYF
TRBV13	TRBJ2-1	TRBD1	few	TGTGCCAGCAGCTTACCCGGGACAGGTGGTTTGGGTGAGCAGTTCTTC	CASSLPGTGGLGEQFF
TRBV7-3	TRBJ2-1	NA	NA	TGTGCCAGTAGCTTCCAGGAGGGTGAGCAGTTCTTC	CASSFQEGEQFF
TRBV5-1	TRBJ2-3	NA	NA	TGCGCCAGCAGCTCCACCCTTGACACAGATACGCAGTATTTT	CASSSTLDTDTQYF
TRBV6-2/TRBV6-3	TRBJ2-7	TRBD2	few	TGTGCCAGCAGTAGGGACGGGACTAGATCCAATGAGCAGTACTTC	CASSRDGTRSNEQYF
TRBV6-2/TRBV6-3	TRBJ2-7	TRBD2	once	TGTGCCACATCCGAGCGGGGCAATGAGCAGTACTTC	CATSERGNEQYF
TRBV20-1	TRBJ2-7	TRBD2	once	TGCAGTGCTAGCCTACCGGGACTAGCCTTCGACGAGCAGTACTTC	CSASLPGLAFDEQYF
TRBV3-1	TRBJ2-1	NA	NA	TGTGCCAGCAGCCAAGTGGCGAGCTCGGTATTGAATGAGCAGTTCTTC	CASSQVASSVLNEQFF
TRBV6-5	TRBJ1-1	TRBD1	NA	TGTGCCAGCAGTGCCACAGGGGGCGTGAACACTGAAGCTTTCTTT	CASSATGGVNTEAFF
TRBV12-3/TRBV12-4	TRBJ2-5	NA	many	TGTGCCAGCAGTTCTAAAGGGGCGATAGAGACCCAGTACTTC	CASSSKGAIETQYF
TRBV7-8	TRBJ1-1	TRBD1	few	TGTGCCAGCAGCTCCTACGTCGGACAGGCGAACCGGGAAGCTTTCTTT	CASSSYVGQANREAFF
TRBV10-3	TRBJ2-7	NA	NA	TGTGCCGCAAGGGATTTTGGCGAGCAGTACTTC	CAARDFGEQYF
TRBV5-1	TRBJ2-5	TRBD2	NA	TGCGCCAGCGGAAGACTAGCGGGAAACGATGAGCAGTACTTC	CASGRLAGNDEQYF
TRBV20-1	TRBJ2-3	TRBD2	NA	TGCGGTGCTAGGACTAGCGGGGGTCTTACGCAGTATTTT	CGARTSGGLTQYF